The rows below give T cell receptor beta chains drawn from one sample of a study of T cell repertoires in cytomegalovirus infection. For these receptors, no antigen is known. Via MiXCR, TCRdb re-called the reads, giving one row per CDR3 protein. The sample lists around 900,000 distinct CDR3 sequences; 31% were seen once. This material consisted of cultured CD8+ T cells from PBMCs, taken from culture after CMV antigen stimulation. These receptors came from a human donor in good health (CMV status not recorded). Some clones in this sample may be carry-over from other donors' samples. Both conserved end residues are part of each CDR3. A D gene is named only where the DNA matches it firmly. The listing skips clone size in some rows; elsewhere it reads once, few, many or a size class.

v_call: TRBV7-9
j_call: TRBJ1-3
clone_size: NA
d_call: NA
cdr3_aa: CASSFRTPNSGNTIYF
cdr3_nt: TGTGCCAGCAGCTTCCGGACTCCAAACTCTGGAAACACCATATATTTT

v_call: TRBV6-5
j_call: TRBJ2-6
clone_size: NA
d_call: NA
cdr3_aa: CASSYSGRVPSGANVLTF
cdr3_nt: TGTGCCAGCAGTTACTCGGGCAGGGTGCCCTCTGGGGCCAACGTCCTGACTTTC

v_call: TRBV12-3/TRBV12-4
j_call: TRBJ2-1
clone_size: few
d_call: TRBD1
cdr3_aa: CASSFNLGTGGWNEQFF
cdr3_nt: TGTGCCAGCAGTTTTAATCTAGGAACAGGGGGCTGGAATGAGCAGTTCTTC

v_call: TRBV28
j_call: TRBJ1-1
clone_size: NA
d_call: TRBD1
cdr3_aa: CASSLVMTGGLNTEAFF
cdr3_nt: TGTGCCAGCAGTTTAGTCATGACAGGGGGACTAAACACTGAAGCTTTCTTT

v_call: TRBV9
j_call: TRBJ2-1
clone_size: NA
d_call: NA
cdr3_aa: CASSPAGRVGDNEQFF
cdr3_nt: TGTGCCAGCAGCCCTGCGGGTAGGGTCGGGGACAATGAGCAGTTCTTC

v_call: TRBV7-6
j_call: TRBJ2-2
clone_size: NA
d_call: NA
cdr3_aa: CASSLGLQNTGELFF
cdr3_nt: TGTGCCAGCAGCTTAGGACTACAGAACACCGGGGAGCTGTTTTTT

v_call: TRBV13
j_call: TRBJ1-3
clone_size: once
d_call: TRBD1
cdr3_aa: CASSFGQGGTGNTIYF
cdr3_nt: TGTGCCAGCAGCTTTGGACAGGGGGGAACTGGAAACACCATATATTTT

v_call: TRBV28
j_call: TRBJ1-2
clone_size: NA
d_call: NA
cdr3_aa: CASSRPPGDGYGYTF
cdr3_nt: TGTGCCAGCAGTCGTCCTCCAGGGGATGGCTATGGCTACACCTTC

v_call: TRBV6-2/TRBV6-3
j_call: TRBJ1-1
clone_size: NA
d_call: NA
cdr3_aa: CASRTRPPGFLNTEAFF
cdr3_nt: TGTGCCAGCAGAACACGACCCCCAGGGTTCCTGAACACTGAAGCTTTCTTT

v_call: TRBV7-9
j_call: TRBJ1-1
clone_size: NA
d_call: NA
cdr3_aa: CASSLNGATEAFF
cdr3_nt: TGTGCCAGCAGCTTAAATGGGGCCACTGAAGCTTTCTTT

v_call: TRBV7-2
j_call: TRBJ2-2
clone_size: NA
d_call: TRBD1
cdr3_aa: CASSFPDRGRNTGELFF
cdr3_nt: TGTGCCAGCAGCTTTCCCGACAGGGGACGGAACACCGGGGAGCTGTTTTTT

v_call: TRBV14
j_call: TRBJ2-3
clone_size: NA
d_call: TRBD2
cdr3_aa: CASSHVAGGTDTQYF
cdr3_nt: TGTGCCAGCAGCCATGTAGCGGGGGGCACAGATACGCAGTATTTT

v_call: TRBV12-3/TRBV12-4
j_call: TRBJ1-1
clone_size: NA
d_call: NA
cdr3_aa: CASSLARVYTEAFF
cdr3_nt: TGTGCCAGCAGTTTGGCCAGGGTTTACACTGAAGCTTTCTTT

v_call: TRBV7-9
j_call: TRBJ2-3
clone_size: few
d_call: NA
cdr3_aa: CASSPGAGSWDTQYF
cdr3_nt: TGTGCCAGCAGCCCCGGGGCCGGATCATGGGATACGCAGTATTTT

v_call: TRBV19
j_call: TRBJ1-1
clone_size: once
d_call: NA
cdr3_aa: CASSIVGGRLYPEAFF
cdr3_nt: TGTGCCAGTAGTATAGTCGGGGGGCGGTTATACCCTGAAGCTTTCTTT

v_call: TRBV10-3
j_call: TRBJ2-4
clone_size: NA
d_call: NA
cdr3_aa: CAIRPEGGGSKNIQYF
cdr3_nt: TGTGCCATCAGGCCCGAGGGGGGGGGGTCCAAAAACATTCAGTACTTC

v_call: TRBV9
j_call: TRBJ2-1
clone_size: NA
d_call: NA
cdr3_aa: CASSVGGSGSSYNEQFF
cdr3_nt: TGTGCCAGCAGCGTAGGTGGTTCTGGAAGCTCCTACAATGAGCAGTTCTTC

v_call: TRBV10-3
j_call: TRBJ1-2
clone_size: NA
d_call: NA
cdr3_aa: CAISGRTEMNGYTF
cdr3_nt: TGTGCCATCAGTGGGAGGACAGAGATGAATGGCTACACCTTC

v_call: TRBV6-5
j_call: TRBJ2-7
clone_size: few
d_call: TRBD1
cdr3_aa: CASRRTGEYEQYF
cdr3_nt: TGTGCCAGCAGGCGGACAGGGGAGTACGAGCAGTACTTC

v_call: TRBV27
j_call: TRBJ2-3
clone_size: few
d_call: TRBD1
cdr3_aa: CASSFLDRGPSLGTDTQYF
cdr3_nt: TGTGCCAGCAGTTTTCTTGACAGGGGGCCCTCCTTAGGCACAGATACGCAGTATTTT

v_call: TRBV6-5
j_call: TRBJ1-2
clone_size: NA
d_call: TRBD1
cdr3_aa: CASRPQGAAGYTF
cdr3_nt: TGTGCCAGCAGGCCTCAGGGGGCCGCTGGCTACACCTTC

v_call: TRBV27
j_call: TRBJ2-4
clone_size: NA
d_call: NA
cdr3_aa: CASSLSGSKNIQYF
cdr3_nt: TGTGCCAGCAGTTTATCAGGGTCCAAAAACATTCAGTACTTC

v_call: TRBV3-1
j_call: TRBJ2-1
clone_size: few
d_call: TRBD1
cdr3_aa: CASSQLQGKGAYNEQFF
cdr3_nt: TGTGCCAGCAGCCAACTACAGGGGAAGGGGGCCTACAATGAGCAGTTCTTC

v_call: TRBV12-3/TRBV12-4
j_call: TRBJ1-5
clone_size: few
d_call: TRBD1
cdr3_aa: CASTLDREGNQPQHF
cdr3_nt: TGTGCCAGCACCTTGGACAGGGAGGGCAATCAGCCCCAGCATTTT

v_call: TRBV25-1
j_call: TRBJ1-6
clone_size: NA
d_call: NA
cdr3_aa: CASSEIEESSYNSPLHF
cdr3_nt: TGTGCCAGCAGTGAAATAGAGGAGAGCTCCTATAATTCACCCCTCCACTTT

v_call: TRBV2
j_call: TRBJ1-4
clone_size: NA
d_call: TRBD1
cdr3_aa: CAAEGAGEKLFF
cdr3_nt: TGTGCGGCTGAGGGGGCTGGGGAAAAACTGTTTTTT

v_call: TRBV5-1
j_call: TRBJ2-1
clone_size: NA
d_call: TRBD1
cdr3_aa: CASSLEGRGKYNEQFF
cdr3_nt: TGCGCCAGCAGCTTGGAGGGCAGGGGGAAGTACAATGAGCAGTTCTTC

v_call: TRBV19
j_call: TRBJ2-6
clone_size: once
d_call: NA
cdr3_aa: CAVMGHSDSGANVLTF
cdr3_nt: TGTGCCGTGATGGGACACTCCGACTCTGGGGCCAACGTCCTGACTTTC

v_call: TRBV6-5
j_call: TRBJ1-1
clone_size: few
d_call: NA
cdr3_aa: CASSLGALGTEAFF
cdr3_nt: TGTGCCAGCAGTTTAGGGGCTTTAGGGACTGAAGCTTTCTTT

v_call: TRBV7-9
j_call: TRBJ1-4
clone_size: few
d_call: TRBD1
cdr3_aa: CASSLAGDRNEKLFF
cdr3_nt: TGTGCCAGCAGCTTAGCGGGGGACAGAAATGAAAAACTGTTTTTT

v_call: TRBV27
j_call: TRBJ2-1
clone_size: few
d_call: TRBD1
cdr3_aa: CASSLGGTGGYNEQFF
cdr3_nt: TGTGCCAGCAGTTTAGGAGGGACAGGGGGATACAATGAGCAGTTCTTC

v_call: TRBV11-2
j_call: TRBJ2-3
clone_size: many
d_call: NA
cdr3_aa: CASTPPLSTDTQYF
cdr3_nt: TGTGCCAGCACCCCTCCGCTCAGCACAGATACGCAGTATTTT

v_call: TRBV28
j_call: TRBJ1-1
clone_size: NA
d_call: NA
cdr3_aa: CASSFVAAEAFF
cdr3_nt: TGTGCCAGCAGTTTCGTAGCGGCCGAAGCTTTCTTT

v_call: TRBV7-6
j_call: TRBJ1-1
clone_size: NA
d_call: TRBD1
cdr3_aa: CASSFEQGANTEAFF
cdr3_nt: TGTGCCAGCAGCTTCGAACAGGGGGCGAACACTGAAGCTTTCTTT

v_call: TRBV5-4
j_call: TRBJ2-7
clone_size: NA
d_call: TRBD1
cdr3_aa: CASSIGTGATYEQYF
cdr3_nt: TGTGCCAGCAGCATAGGGACAGGGGCTACCTACGAGCAGTACTTC

v_call: TRBV4-1
j_call: TRBJ1-5
clone_size: few
d_call: NA
cdr3_aa: CASSPRVYGNQPQHF
cdr3_nt: TGCGCCAGCAGCCCCAGGGTTTATGGCAATCAGCCCCAGCATTTT

v_call: TRBV7-8
j_call: TRBJ1-1
clone_size: many
d_call: NA
cdr3_aa: CASDPEAFF
cdr3_nt: TGTGCCAGCGATCCTGAAGCTTTCTTT

v_call: TRBV27
j_call: TRBJ2-1
clone_size: few
d_call: NA
cdr3_aa: CASSFGLFKDYNEQFF
cdr3_nt: TGTGCCAGCAGTTTTGGGCTTTTCAAGGACTACAATGAGCAGTTCTTC

v_call: TRBV6-4
j_call: TRBJ2-3
clone_size: NA
d_call: NA
cdr3_aa: CASSDPSVTSTDTQYF
cdr3_nt: TGTGCCAGCAGCGACCCCAGCGTCACTAGCACAGATACGCAGTATTTT

v_call: TRBV12-3/TRBV12-4
j_call: TRBJ2-7
clone_size: few
d_call: TRBD2
cdr3_aa: CASSFRTSGGLPYEQYF
cdr3_nt: TGTGCCAGCAGTTTCCGCACTAGCGGGGGCCTTCCCTACGAGCAGTACTTC

v_call: TRBV7-6
j_call: TRBJ1-2
clone_size: NA
d_call: NA
cdr3_aa: CASSSEGGLIGYTF
cdr3_nt: TGTGCCAGCAGCTCCGAGGGTGGTTTGATCGGCTACACCTTC

v_call: TRBV2
j_call: TRBJ2-3
clone_size: NA
d_call: TRBD2
cdr3_aa: CASSGGTSGYTDTQYF
cdr3_nt: TGTGCCAGCAGCGGTGGGACTAGCGGATACACAGATACGCAGTATTTT

v_call: TRBV7-6
j_call: TRBJ2-1
clone_size: few
d_call: TRBD1
cdr3_aa: CASSPDRGNEQFF
cdr3_nt: TGTGCCAGCAGCCCCGACAGGGGCAATGAGCAGTTCTTC

v_call: TRBV6-2/TRBV6-3
j_call: TRBJ1-1
clone_size: NA
d_call: NA
cdr3_aa: CASSYSAQGWNTEAFF
cdr3_nt: TGTGCCAGCAGTTACTCGGCACAGGGATGGAACACTGAAGCTTTCTTT

v_call: TRBV19
j_call: TRBJ1-5
clone_size: few
d_call: NA
cdr3_aa: CASIDSRQGIHNQPQHF
cdr3_nt: TGTGCCAGTATCGATTCCCGCCAAGGAATCCACAATCAGCCCCAGCATTTT

v_call: TRBV19
j_call: TRBJ1-1
clone_size: NA
d_call: TRBD1
cdr3_aa: CASLDRGLRGTEAFF
cdr3_nt: TGTGCCAGCCTCGACAGGGGGTTAAGAGGAACTGAAGCTTTCTTT

v_call: TRBV6-2/TRBV6-3
j_call: TRBJ1-1
clone_size: few
d_call: NA
cdr3_aa: CASTPDLPNTEAFF
cdr3_nt: TGTGCCAGCACCCCTGACCTACCGAACACTGAAGCTTTCTTT